The sequence of this T cell receptor beta chain was determined in a study of blood T cell repertoires in COVID-19. Comments on this clone: Other nucleotide sequences in the sample specify the same CDR3.

This CDR3 has 15 amino acids. V was clipped by 4 bases and J by 3 bases; unmatched bases: 2. Germline V gene lookup returns CDR1 KGHDR and CDR2 SFDVKD. Only in-frame clones appear in the TCRdb table, and some are missing; sequencing was by immunoSEQ multiplex PCR. The profile shows a few hundred thousand clones, about 85% of them singletons. The clonotype was recovered from a woman in her 30s who had recovered from COVID-19. Input material: PBMCs or T cells enriched from blood (not recorded which). This chain joins TRBV24-1 and TRBJ2-1; 10 positions match TRBD1. The CDR3 bases are TGTGCCACCAGTGACGGGACAGGGGACTACAATGAGCAGTTCTTC. This translates into CATSDGTGDYNEQFF.